This T cell receptor beta chain was profiled in a study of glioma-infiltrating T cells after dendritic cell vaccination. Study background: Patients had newly diagnosed or recurrent glioblastoma and received dendritic cell vaccines. Overall study findings and caveats: The cohort had few patients with full blood and tumor sets. TCR clonality showed no direct relationship with survival.

Trimming removed 6 bases from V and 5 bases from J, with 13 bases in between. CDR3 length: 13 residues. Germline V CDR1 and CDR2: SNHLY, FYNNEI. The primer mix had 60 V beta and 13 J beta primers. Sequenced by immunoSEQ multiplex PCR; TCRdb stores in-frame clones only, minus some. This sample has fewer than 75,000 clones, with about 76% found just once. Remarks on this clone: The antigen is not known.

This sequence joins TRBV2 and TRBJ2-5, with TRBD1 as a possible D gene (6 bases). The sample here was blood, taken before dendritic cell vaccination. The source of this sequence is a human donor with glioblastoma. The CDR3 DNA reads TGTGCCAGCAGCGCCGACAGGTGGGAGACCCAGTACTTC. It yields the protein CASSADRWETQYF.